Described below is a single T cell receptor (beta chain) sequence and its context. This sample stems from a study of T cell changes during pregnancy in multiple sclerosis. Assay used: immunoSEQ multiplex PCR; TCRdb lists only in-frame clones, some missing. Of roughly 40,000 clones listed, approximately 91% are singletons. The CDR3 covers 14 residues. Germline V gene lookup returns CDR1 MNHNS and CDR2 SASEGT. The V and J ends lost 10 bases and 1 base respectively, with 14 bases between them. The material sequenced was CD4+ T cells from peripheral blood mononuclear cells, taken before pregnancy. The TCR sequence derives from a female donor with multiple sclerosis, enrolled in a pregnancy study. The V and J genes are TRBV6-1 and TRBJ1-5; a weak D match, TRBD1 (6 bases). CDR3 nucleotide sequence: TGTGCCACGGCGGACAGACTAAGCAATCAGCCCCAGCATTTT. Protein product: CATADRLSNQPQHF.